The 18 T cell receptor beta chains below come from one sample, sequenced in a study of radiation and T cells in renal cell carcinoma. Clones were sequenced by immunoSEQ multiplex PCR, and TCRdb holds only the in-frame ones, with some missing. The data hold 130,000 or so clones, with roughly 83% observed a single time. The time point denotes: baseline pretreatment blood. Treatment described: 15 Gy SBRT to primary tumor, nephrectomy 4 weeks later. The material was blood, obtained from a patient whose treatment included radiotherapy and nephrectomy. The receptors originated from a woman aged 45-59 years with renal cell carcinoma.

CDR3 nucleotide sequence: TGCGCCACCTCCCTCTCTACTAGCGGGAGAGTAAAGCAGTACTTC. The encoded protein is CATSLSTSGRVKQYF. This chain links TRBV5-1 with TRBJ2-7, with TRBD2 matching 11 bases. The CDR3 is 15 residues long. Trimming removed 9 bases from V and 8 bases from J; junction bases left unmatched: 16. Per germline, CDR1 SGHRS and CDR2 YFSETQ. Full variable domain (remainder filled in from reference TRBV5-1 and TRBJ2-7): KAGVTQTPRYLIKTRGQQVTLSCSPISGHRSVSWYQQTPGQGLQFLFEYFSETQRNKGNFPGRFSGRQFSNSRSEMNVSTLELGDSALYLCATSLSTSGRVKQYFGPGTRLTVT.

Here the CDR3 reads CASSITWDTGELFF. The CDR3 nucleotides are TGTGCCAGTAGTATTACCTGGGACACCGGGGAGCTGTTTTTT. The J gene is TRBJ2-2, the V gene TRBV19; no clear D gene. Germline V gene lookup returns CDR1 LNHDA and CDR2 SQIVND (reference sequence). V was clipped by 3 bases and J by 3 bases, with 8 bases between them. The CDR3 is 14 amino acids.

Within the sample, this clone is medium-sized. The chain carries TRBV27 and TRBJ2-1; TRBD2 aligns across 8 bases. The CDR3 runs to 14 residues. CDR1 and CDR2 from the germline V gene are MNHEY and SMNVEV (reference sequence). V gave up 7 bases and J gave up 4 bases; unmatched junction bases: 6. The CDR3 is CASNIAGRYNEQFF. CDR3 DNA sequence: TGTGCCAGCAATATAGCGGGAAGGTACAATGAGCAGTTCTTC.

V and J are TRBV25-1 and TRBJ1-2; 9 bases align to TRBD1. J was trimmed by 9 bases and V by 4 bases; bases with no gene match: 3. Germline CDR1 and CDR2: MGHDK and SYGVNS. The CDR3 has 12 amino acids. The CDR3 loop reads CASSGGQGSYTF. CDR3 sequence (DNA): TGTGCCAGCAGTGGGGGACAGGGCAGCTACACCTTC.

The genes are TRBV28 and TRBJ2-7; D is possibly TRBD2 (6 bases). V lost 9 bases and J 7 bases, leaving 13 bases between the germline ends. The CDR3 length is 11 residues. Germline CDR1 reads MDHEN; CDR2 reads SYDVKM. DNA for the CDR3: TGTGCCAGTTTAGGAGGGTGGGAGCAGTACTTC. It codes for CASLGGWEQYF.

The chain recombines TRBV4-3 with TRBJ2-3; D is uncertain. Trimming left V 4 bases short and J 0 bases short, with 11 bases between. Germline V CDR1 and CDR2: LGHNA, YSLEER. The CDR3 consists of 15 residues. The CDR3 here is CASSRTGESTDTQYF. DNA for the CDR3: TGCGCCAGCAGCCGCACTGGGGAAAGCACAGATACGCAGTATTTT.

This sequence joins TRBV16 and TRBJ2-5, with unresolved D. CDR3 length: 12 residues. Per the germline V gene, CDR1 is KGHSY and CDR2 is FQNENV. The ends were cut back, 4 bases at V and 5 bases at J, with 8 bases in the middle. CDR3 DNA: TGTGCCAGCAGCCTCCGTGGTGAGACCCAGTACTTC. It encodes CASSLRGETQYF. The variable domain in full, completed from reference TRBV16 and TRBJ2-5, reads GEEVAQTPKHLVRGEGQKAKLYCAPIKGHSYVFWYQQVLKNEFKFLISFQNENVFDETGMPKERFSAKCLPNSPCSLEIQATKLEDSAVYFCASSLRGETQYFGPGTRLLVL.

The chain employs TRBV27 and TRBJ1-2, with 11 bases lining up with TRBD1. The CDR3 runs to 15 residues. Unmatched junction bases numbered 5, after V lost 4 bases and J lost 4 bases. Germline CDR1 reads MNHEY; CDR2 reads SMNVEV (reference sequence). The CDR3 DNA reads as TGTGCCAGCAGTTCGGGGACAGGGGGGACCTATGGCTACACCTTC. Amino acid sequence: CASSSGTGGTYGYTF.

The chain combines TRBV5-1 with TRBJ2-1; the match to TRBD2 covers 7 bases. The CDR3 is 15 residues long. The germline CDR1 and CDR2 sequences are SGHRS and YFSETQ. J lost 0 bases, V lost 3 bases, and 3 bases had no gene match. Here the CDR3 reads CASSSSGNSYNEQFF. The CDR3 nucleotides are TGCGCCAGCAGCTCCAGCGGGAACTCCTACAATGAGCAGTTCTTC.

This clone was detected only a few times. The CDR3 region is CASSYDGAYEQYF. DNA for the CDR3: TGTGCCAGCAGTTACGACGGAGCCTACGAGCAGTACTTC. The rearrangement uses TRBV6-5 and TRBJ2-7; no reliable D call. The V gene's germline CDR1 is MNHEY and CDR2 SVGAGI. V was trimmed by 2 bases and J by 2 bases, leaving 7 bases between them. The CDR3 extends over 13 amino acids.

The gene calls are TRBV29-1 and TRBJ1-2, with no clear D. The CDR3 extends over 12 amino acids. Germline V gene data show CDR1 as SQVTM and CDR2 as ANQGSEA. Trimming shortened V by 3 bases and J by 4 bases, and 9 bases separated the two germline ends. The CDR3, as DNA: TGCAGCGTTGATGCTCAGTCCTATGGCTACACCTTC. It is translated as CSVDAQSYGYTF.

The V call is TRBV5-1, the J call TRBJ2-7; possibly TRBD1 for D (6 bases). V lost 4 bases, J lost 1 base, and 15 bases lay in between. Germline lookup yields CDR1 SGHRS and CDR2 YFSETQ. The CDR3 length is 15 residues. This CDR3 is CASSGRTGSSYEQYF. In nucleotides, the CDR3 is TGCGCCAGCAGCGGACGAACAGGGAGTTCCTACGAGCAGTACTTC. The full variable domain, rest sourced from reference TRBV5-1 and TRBJ2-7, is KAGVTQTPRYLIKTRGQQVTLSCSPISGHRSVSWYQQTPGQGLQFLFEYFSETQRNKGNFPGRFSGRQFSNSRSEMNVSTLELGDSALYLCASSGRTGSSYEQYFGPGTRLTVT.

The chain carries TRBV30 and TRBJ2-7; D remains ambiguous. Deletions cut 2 bases from V and 4 bases from J, with 12 bases between. From germline, CDR1 is GTSNPN and CDR2 SVGIG (reference sequence). The CDR3 length is 13 residues. CDR3 residues: CAWSRAAIYEQYF. CDR3 coding DNA: TGTGCCTGGAGTCGGGCTGCGATTTACGAGCAGTACTTC.

V and J are TRBV30 and TRBJ1-3; D unresolved. The CDR3 is made up of 13 amino acids. Between the trimmed V and J ends, which lost 0 bases and 3 bases, there was a span of 6 bases. Per germline, CDR1 GTSNPN and CDR2 SVGIG (reference sequence). Here the CDR3 DNA reads TGTGCCTGGAGTGTAAAGGTTGGAAACACCATATATTTT. Encoded protein: CAWSVKVGNTIYF.

This chain links TRBV5-6 with TRBJ2-2; TRBD2 agrees at 8 bases. CDR1 and CDR2 (germline): SGHDT, YYEEEE. Trimming removed 3 bases from V and 0 bases from J; junction bases left unmatched: 1. This CDR3 is 15 amino acids long. In nucleotides, the CDR3 is TGTGCCAGCAGCTCAGCGGGGGCGAACACCGGGGAGCTGTTTTTT. Protein product: CASSSAGANTGELFF.

The V gene is TRBV10-3, the J gene TRBJ2-7; no firm D call. CDR1 is ENHRY, CDR2 SYGVKD, per germline. CDR3 length: 14 amino acids. Between the trimmed V and J ends, which lost 0 bases and 0 bases, there was a span of 6 bases. The CDR3 protein is CAISESHSSYEQYF. CDR3 DNA sequence: TGTGCCATCAGTGAGTCCCACAGCTCCTACGAGCAGTACTTC.

This clone was observed a few times. The CDR3 loop is CASSFSAEGDTIYF. DNA for the CDR3: TGTGCCAGCAGCTTCTCAGCCGAGGGGGACACCATATATTTT. This chain joins TRBV7-9 and TRBJ1-3; perhaps TRBD1 as D (6 bases). The V and J ends lost 3 bases and 8 bases respectively, with 14 bases between them. The germline V gene encodes CDR1 SEHNR and CDR2 FQNEAQ (reference sequence). The CDR3 extends over 14 amino acids.

The rearrangement joins TRBV25-1 to TRBJ2-5, with 8 bases lining up with TRBD2. Trimming cost V 1 base and J 5 bases; bases outside gene matches: 6. Germline V gene sequence: CDR1 MGHDK, CDR2 SYGVNS. The CDR3 length is 15 residues. This CDR3 reads CASSESGGRGETQYF. The CDR3 DNA sequence: TGTGCCAGCAGTGAATCGGGGGGGCGCGGGGAGACCCAGTACTTC.